These 13 T cell receptor beta chains share one sample of origin, sequenced in a study of blood T cell repertoires in COVID-19. Using immunoSEQ multiplex PCR, the repertoire was profiled, and TCRdb retains in-frame clones only, with some absent. The sample consists of just over 650,000 clones, 75% to 90% of them appearing once. The sequenced sample consisted of peripheral blood. These receptors all stem from a woman in her late teens or twenties with acute or convalescent COVID-19.

The chain combines TRBV18 with TRBJ1-2; D possibly corresponds to TRBD1 (5 bases). CDR3 length: 14 amino acids. The germline V and J ends were trimmed by 6 bases and 0 bases, with 11 bases remaining between them. In germline, CDR1 is KGHSH, CDR2 LQKENI. The CDR3 DNA reads as TGTGCCAGCTCCCAGGGCGTAGCTAACTATGGCTACACCTTC. Residues: CASSQGVANYGYTF.

This chain links TRBV3-1 (or the pseudogene TRBV3-2) with TRBJ1-1, with D possibly TRBD1 on 6 matching bases. Between the trimmed V and J ends, which lost 3 bases and 1 base, there was a span of 15 bases. In germline, CDR1 is LGHDT, CDR2 YNNKEL (reference sequence). The CDR3 is made up of 16 amino acids. The CDR3 region is CASSQYTGTRNTEAFF. The CDR3 nucleotides read TGTGCCAGCAGCCAGTATACCGGGACAAGGAACACTGAAGCTTTCTTT.

This chain connects TRBV14 to TRBJ1-2; perhaps TRBD1 as D (6 bases). From germline, CDR1 is SGHDN and CDR2 FVKESK. The V gene lost 3 bases and the J gene lost 3 bases, with 11 bases spanning the gap. The CDR3 has 14 residues. CDR3 region: CASSQRTDDYGYTF. Here the CDR3 DNA reads TGTGCCAGCAGCCAGCGGACAGATGACTATGGCTACACCTTC.

Comments on this clone: In the same sample, other DNA sequences code for this CDR3. V gene TRBV12-3 or TRBV12-4 combines with J gene TRBJ1-6; no reliable D call. The ends were cut back, 3 bases at V and 7 bases at J, with 7 bases in the middle. The CDR3 covers 13 residues. CDR3: CASSLSENSPLHF. The DNA for the CDR3 is TGTGCCAGCAGTTTGTCTGAGAATTCACCCCTCCACTTT.

As concerns this clone: Additional DNA sequences in this sample encode the identical CDR3. This sequence joins TRBV13 and TRBJ1-2, with D unresolved. The CDR3 extends over 13 amino acids. The germline V gene has CDR1 PRHDT and CDR2 FYEKMQ (reference sequence). Trimming removed 2 bases from V and 4 bases from J, with 8 bases in between. The CDR3 region has the DNA TGTGCCAGCAGCTTACGGGGATCCTATGGCTACACCTTC. Its translation: CASSLRGSYGYTF.

The J gene is TRBJ1-2, the V gene TRBV2; possibly TRBD1 for D (6 bases). The CDR3 totals 16 residues. Germline V CDR1 and CDR2: SNHLY, FYNNEI. Trimming took off 6 bases at V and 2 bases at J, with 19 bases between the two ends. CDR3 in amino acids: CASRTIRQETNYGYTF. For the CDR3, the DNA is TGTGCCAGCAGGACGATACGACAGGAGACCAACTATGGCTACACCTTC.

This chain links TRBV28 with TRBJ1-1; D may be TRBD1 (6 bases). The CDR3 is 14 residues long. Germline CDR1 and CDR2: MDHEN and SYDVKM. Deletions cut 1 base from V and 5 bases from J, with 11 bases between. CDR3 nucleotides: TGTGCCAGCAGTTTATACAGGGAAGAGACTGAAGCTTTCTTT. It codes for CASSLYREETEAFF.

The J gene is TRBJ2-3, the V gene TRBV4-2, with 8 bases matching TRBD2. This CDR3 has 16 residues. With 2 bases clipped from V and 3 bases from J, the junction kept 7 bases outside the gene matches. Germline loops: CDR1 LGHNA, CDR2 YNFKEQ. The CDR3 sequence is CASSQTAGDGTDTQYF. The CDR3, as DNA: TGTGCCAGCAGCCAAACAGCGGGGGACGGGACAGATACGCAGTATTTT.

This clone has more than one count but fewer than ten. The chain couples TRBV3-1 (or the pseudogene TRBV3-2) to TRBJ1-2, with 7 bases fitting TRBD1. V trimming: 6 bases; J trimming: 1 base; junction bases outside the gene matches: 8. This CDR3 contains 15 residues. Germline CDR1 reads LGHDT; CDR2 reads YNNKEL (reference sequence). Here the CDR3 reads CASRRGQAGNYGYTF. In DNA form, the CDR3 reads TGTGCCAGCAGGAGAGGACAGGCGGGTAACTATGGCTACACCTTC.

This clone was observed a single time. The rearrangement links TRBV6-2 or TRBV6-3 to TRBJ2-1; D ambiguous. V gave up 2 bases and J gave up 6 bases, with 8 bases separating them. The germline CDR1 and CDR2 sequences are MNHEY and SVGEGT. The CDR3 spans 13 residues. CDR3 sequence (DNA): TGTGCCAGCAGTTACATATCAGGCAATGAGCAGTTCTTC. It codes for CASSYISGNEQFF.

V gene TRBV4-1 combines with J gene TRBJ2-7; D possibly corresponds to TRBD1 (5 bases). Germline V gene sequence: CDR1 MGHRA, CDR2 YSYEKL. V was shortened by 4 bases and J by 2 bases, with 12 bases between the two germline ends. CDR3 length: 14 amino acids. CDR3 loop: CASSRQTGAYEQYF. The CDR3 DNA reads as TGCGCCAGCAGCCGCCAAACAGGAGCCTACGAGCAGTACTTC.

The gene calls are TRBV24-1 and TRBJ1-2; D unclear. CDR3 size: 14 residues. The ends were cut back, 5 bases at V and 8 bases at J, with 17 bases in the middle. The V gene's germline CDR1 is KGHDR and CDR2 SFDVKD. The CDR3 is CATSGPPPEGGYTF. CDR3 DNA sequence: TGTGCCACCAGTGGGCCCCCCCCAGAGGGCGGCTACACCTTC.

This clone has only one observation. The chain is built from TRBV24-1 and TRBJ1-2; 8 nucleotides match TRBD1. The CDR3 length is 14 residues. Looked up from germline, CDR1 is KGHDR and CDR2 is SFDVKD. With V trimmed by 4 bases and J by 8 bases, 8 bases remained unmatched. CDR3 bases: TGTGCCACCAGTGACCTGGACAGGGCGGGCGGCTACACCTTC. Its protein is CATSDLDRAGGYTF.